A selection of T cell receptor beta chains follows, all from one sample in a study of PD-L1 blockade in urothelial cancer. Clones were read by immunoSEQ multiplex PCR, and TCRdb kept only the in-frame ones, dropping some. The data show over 75,000 clones, more than 75% seen once. The sample here was PBMCs, taken around atezolizumab (anti-PD-L1) treatment. These receptors were obtained from a man between 60 and 75 years old with urothelial cancer. Each CDR3 is given with its conserved first and last residue. The D gene is left open where the match is weak. Clone size appears in some rows only: once, few, many, or a class for an expanded clone.

j_call,v_call,d_call,clone_size,cdr3_nt,cdr3_aa
TRBJ2-1,TRBV14,TRBD1,few,TGTGCCAGCAGCCGAGCACGACAGGGCTACTACAATGAGCAGTTCTTC,CASSRARQGYYNEQFF
TRBJ1-1,TRBV6-6,-,-,TGTGCCAGCAGTTACCGGCTGGACAGTTACACTGAAGCTTTCTTT,CASSYRLDSYTEAFF
TRBJ2-5,TRBV7-3,-,-,TGTGCCAGCAGTTTTGACAGGCGAGAGACCCAGTACTTC,CASSFDRRETQYF
TRBJ2-2,TRBV19,TRBD2,-,TGTGCCAGTAGTAAGGGACTAGCGGGAGGGCTCGACACCGGGGAGCTGTTTTTT,CASSKGLAGGLDTGELFF
TRBJ1-2,TRBV27,-,-,TGTGCCAGCAGTTTGGCAGGGGCTTTGGGTGGCTACACCTTC,CASSLAGALGGYTF
TRBJ1-1,TRBV10-1,-,-,TGCGCCAGCAGTGAGACGGGGACAACCCTTGAAGCTTTCTTT,CASSETGTTLEAFF
TRBJ2-7,TRBV28,-,-,TGTGCCAGCAGCTCGGTCGGGGGATACGAGCAGTACTTC,CASSSVGGYEQYF
TRBJ1-2,TRBV4-1,-,-,TGCGCCAGCAGCCAAGCGGAGACTAACTATGGCTACACCTTC,CASSQAETNYGYTF
TRBJ2-1,TRBV10-1,TRBD2,-,TGCGCCAGCAGGCCGGGACTAGCGGACAATGAGCAGTTCTTC,CASRPGLADNEQFF
TRBJ1-2,TRBV9,-,-,TGTGCCAGCAGTCTTGAGGTTTTTGGCGTCTACACCTTC,CASSLEVFGVYTF
TRBJ2-1,TRBV7-2,TRBD2,-,TGTGCCAGCAGCTTAGTAGCGGGAGTCTTGGATGAGCAGTTCTTC,CASSLVAGVLDEQFF